What follows describes a single TCR beta chain. The junction does not match germline at one end; this may be a read error. The source of the sample is a study of cytomegalovirus exposure and HLA in healthy donors. The CDR3 runs 14 residues. Germline CDR1 and CDR2: MDHEN and SYDVKM. A multiplex PCR was run with 60 Vbeta primers and 13 Jbeta primers. Data came from immunoSEQ multiplex PCR; TCRdb stores just in-frame clones and leaves some out. The table has under 250,000 clones, 85% seen once. The source material was PBMCs. This chain uses TRBV28 with TRBJ2-7; 7 bases are a match to TRBD2. The source of this sequence is a woman aged 50 to 60 in good health and CMV-seronegative. This CDR3 reads CAGSFRTRRYEQYF. The CDR3 region has the DNA TGTGCCGGCAGTTTCAGGACTAGGCGTTACGAGCAGTACTTC.